Below, 21 T cell receptor beta chains from the same sample are listed, as sequenced in a study of T-cell memory formation after mild COVID-19 (dated by TCRdb to the early 2020s). The library relied on 5' RACE. Sequencing instrument: Illumina NovaSeq 6000. The public reads were reprocessed in TCRdb via fastp at Q25 and MiXCR, keeping in-frame beta chains. CDR3 protein sequences are deduplicated, and each keeps its most common genes and DNA. The sample records roughly 14,000 distinct CDR3 sequences, 20% to 25% of which are singletons. About 57% of the sample is in the top ten clones. Material for sequencing was PBMCs or a T cell subset sorted from them (not recorded which). The receptors here all came from a young man who had mild COVID-19 (a few samples of this study predate the infection). The sample titles of this study are shuffled in the database, so cell type and time point are left out; the donor was told from shared clones.

The sample holds many counts of this clonotype. The V call is TRBV29-1, the J call TRBJ2-3; 14 positions match TRBD2. V lost 6 bases to trimming and J lost 1 base; unmatched junction nucleotides: 3. Germline V CDR1 and CDR2: SQVTM, ANQGSEA. The CDR3 is made up of 15 amino acids. The CDR3: CSVGLAGGGTDTQYF. CDR3 DNA: TGCAGCGTCGGACTAGCGGGGGGTGGCACAGATACGCAGTATTTT.

This clonotype is judged medium-sized (0.01 to 0.1%). The chain recombines TRBV7-9 with TRBJ2-4; D not certain. In germline, CDR1 is SEHNR, CDR2 FQNEAQ (reference sequence). Trimming removed 7 bases from V and 0 bases from J, with 16 bases in between. The CDR3 covers 16 residues. The CDR3 here is CASTPPEELAKNIQYF. The CDR3 nucleotides read TGTGCCAGCACCCCTCCAGAGGAACTAGCCAAAAACATTCAGTACTTC.

This clonotype was detected a few times. V is TRBV7-2 and J is TRBJ1-1; tentative D call: TRBD1 (6 bases). The V gene lost 2 bases and the J gene lost 0 bases, with 10 bases spanning the gap. The V gene's germline CDR1 is SGHTA and CDR2 FQGNSA. The CDR3 runs to 15 residues. CDR3: CASSLSRGMNTEAFF. The CDR3 bases are TGTGCCAGCAGCTTATCCAGGGGTATGAACACTGAAGCTTTCTTT.

The chain combines TRBV7-6 with TRBJ2-7, with a weak D call TRBD1 (7 bases). Between the trimmed V and J ends, which lost 5 bases and 3 bases, there was a span of 11 bases. Germline values: CDR1 SGHVS, CDR2 FNYEAQ. The CDR3 runs 13 residues. The CDR3 DNA reads as TGTGCCAGCAGCCGCGGGACAGACTACGAGCAGTACTTC. Translating gives CASSRGTDYEQYF.

This clonotype was seen repeatedly, ten times or more. V gene TRBV7-2 combines with J gene TRBJ2-7; tentative D call: TRBD2 (6 bases). Germline V gene data show CDR1 as SGHTA and CDR2 as FQGNSA. Trimming took 0 bases from V and 6 from J, leaving 12 bases between them. The CDR3 totals 14 residues. CDR3 amino acids: CASSLAGRTGEQYV. The CDR3 bases are TGTGCCAGCAGCTTAGCGGGGAGGACCGGCGAGCAGTACGTC.

The J gene is TRBJ2-3, the V gene TRBV4-1; D is possibly TRBD1 or TRBD2 (6 bases each). Germline V lookup: CDR1 MGHRA, CDR2 YSYEKL. This CDR3 is built from 15 residues. V was pared by 4 bases and J by 6 bases, with 17 bases between. This CDR3 reads CASSLPMGGHDTQYF. The CDR3 DNA follows: TGCGCCAGCAGCCTCCCCATGGGGGGCCATGATACGCAGTATTTT.

The sample holds many counts of this clonotype. The J gene is TRBJ2-7, the V gene TRBV3-1, with D possibly being TRBD1 (5 bases). The CDR3 consists of 13 residues. V lost 1 base, J lost 2 bases, and 6 bases lay in between. CDR1 and CDR2 from the germline V gene are LGHDT and YNNKEL (reference sequence). This chain's CDR3 is CASSQGQTYEQYF. The CDR3 DNA is TGTGCCAGCAGCCAAGGACAGACCTACGAGCAGTACTTC.

This clonotype came up many times. The V call is TRBV7-9, the J call TRBJ1-2; the D gene is possibly TRBD1 (5 bases). Germline V lookup: CDR1 SEHNR, CDR2 FQNEAQ (reference sequence). CDR3 length: 15 residues. Between the trimmed V and J ends, which lost 4 bases and 5 bases, there was a span of 17 bases. CDR3 in amino acids: CASSSRGEGLYGYTF. CDR3 coding DNA: TGTGCCAGCAGCTCCCGAGGGGAGGGTCTTTATGGCTACACCTTC.

This clonotype was found many times. This rearrangement joins TRBV7-9 to TRBJ2-5; TRBD1 agrees at 9 bases. The ends lost 6 bases at V and 5 bases at J; junction bases unmatched: 13. The CDR3 totals 16 residues. Germline values: CDR1 SEHNR, CDR2 FQNEAQ (reference sequence). CDR3 region: CASRSDKQGAGETQYF. As DNA, the CDR3 is TGTGCCAGCAGGTCGGACAAACAGGGGGCGGGTGAGACCCAGTACTTC.

This clonotype came up many times. V gene TRBV7-2 combines with J gene TRBJ2-1; 11 bases line up with TRBD2. The CDR3 loop spans 15 amino acids. The V gene end was trimmed by 5 bases and the J gene end by 4 bases; junction bases not matched to a gene: 4. Germline CDR1 reads SGHTA; CDR2 reads FQGNSA. The CDR3, as DNA: TGTGCCAGCAGCGGGACTAGCGGACAGTACAATGAGCAGTTCTTC. As protein: CASSGTSGQYNEQFF.

Ten or more counts support this clonotype. The genes are TRBV10-3 and TRBJ2-5, with 10 bases aligning to TRBD2. The CDR3 runs 16 residues. Unmatched junction bases numbered 8, after V lost 2 bases and J lost 5 bases. Germline V gene sequence: CDR1 ENHRY, CDR2 SYGVKD. The CDR3 nucleotides are TGTGCCATCAGTGAGCCAGCGGGGGGGCCTATGGAGACCCAGTACTTC. Its protein product is CAISEPAGGPMETQYF.

This clonotype was recorded many times. V gene TRBV27 combines with J gene TRBJ2-1, with 11 bases matching TRBD2. The CDR3 loop spans 16 amino acids. With 6 bases clipped from V and 7 bases from J, the junction kept 11 bases outside the gene matches. CDR1 MNHEY and CDR2 SMNVEV come from the germline V gene (reference sequence). The CDR3 region is CASSPTTSGVLNEQFF. CDR3 nucleotides: TGTGCCAGCAGCCCCACGACTAGCGGGGTCCTGAATGAGCAGTTCTTC.

This clonotype was observed at least ten times. This sequence joins TRBV12-3 or TRBV12-4 and TRBJ2-7, with 8 bases lining up with TRBD1. The CDR3 is 14 amino acids. V lost 6 bases and J lost 4; bases outside the gene matches: 8. The CDR3, as DNA: TGTGCCAGCAGCACCGGGACAGGTTTTTACGAGCAGTACTTC. Encoded protein: CASSTGTGFYEQYF.

The chain links TRBV14 to TRBJ2-5; 7 bases match TRBD2. The ends lost 2 bases at V and 0 bases at J; junction bases unmatched: 9. Germline values: CDR1 SGHDN, CDR2 FVKESK. The length of the CDR3 is 17 residues. The CDR3 here is CASSQKGGGAYQETQYF. The CDR3 DNA follows: TGTGCCAGCAGCCAAAAAGGCGGGGGAGCGTACCAAGAGACCCAGTACTTC.

The V and J genes are TRBV11-3 and TRBJ2-1, with 14 bases fitting TRBD2. Germline V gives CDR1 SGHNT, CDR2 YENEEA. Unmatched junction bases numbered 4, after V lost 5 bases and J lost 7 bases. The CDR3 is made up of 15 amino acids. The CDR3 loop reads CASSIGLAGGNEQFF. The CDR3 DNA sequence: TGTGCCAGCAGCATTGGACTAGCGGGAGGAAATGAGCAGTTCTTC.

The sample holds many counts of this clonotype. The rearrangement links TRBV3-1 to TRBJ2-7; D may be TRBD1 or TRBD2 (5 bases each). From germline, CDR1 is LGHDT and CDR2 YNNKEL (reference sequence). With 2 bases removed from V and 6 bases from J, the gap between germline ends came to 23 bases. The CDR3 has 17 amino acids. The CDR3 region is CASSQQSNSFGGGEQYF. Written as DNA, the CDR3 is TGTGCCAGCAGCCAACAATCGAATAGTTTTGGTGGGGGCGAGCAGTACTTC.

There are a few counts of this clonotype. The chain recombines TRBV15 with TRBJ1-2, with D unclear. The CDR3 is 13 amino acids. The germline V and J ends were trimmed by 4 bases and 2 bases, with 8 bases remaining between them. Germline V gives CDR1 LNHNV, CDR2 YYDKDF (reference sequence). The CDR3 sequence: CATSTAENYGYTF. CDR3 coding DNA: TGTGCCACCAGCACCGCCGAGAACTATGGCTACACCTTC.

The sample holds many counts of this clonotype. The CDR3 nucleotides read TGTGCCAGCAGTTGGACAGGGTTTGAGCTGTTTTTT. Amino acid sequence: CASSWTGFELFF. The chain has TRBV28 and TRBJ2-2; TRBD1 matches 8 bases. The CDR3 loop spans 12 amino acids. With 4 bases clipped from V and 11 bases from J, the junction kept 3 bases outside the gene matches. CDR1 and CDR2 (germline): MDHEN, SYDVKM. Complete variable domain (other parts from reference TRBV28 and TRBJ2-2): DVKVTQSSRYLVKRTGEKVFLECVQDMDHENMFWYRQDPGLGLRLIYFSYDVKMKEKGDIPEGYSVSREKKERFSLILESASTNQTSMYLCASSWTGFELFFGEGSRLTVL.

Only a few counts were recorded for this clonotype. This chain connects TRBV7-9 to TRBJ1-2, with TRBD1 identical over 8 bases. Per the germline V gene, CDR1 is SEHNR and CDR2 is FQNEAQ (reference sequence). V shed 5 bases, J shed 3 bases, and the junction held 11 bases outside the gene matches. The length of the CDR3 is 16 residues. The chain's CDR3 is CASSMDRDVIYYGYTF. DNA of the CDR3: TGTGCCAGCAGCATGGACAGGGACGTGATATACTATGGCTACACCTTC.

This sequence joins TRBV11-2 and TRBJ2-5, with D unresolved. The CDR3 spans 13 residues. Trimming cost V 6 bases and J 1 base, with 9 bases left between them. Germline values: CDR1 SGHAT, CDR2 FQNNGV. CDR3 bases: TGTGCCAGCAGAGTGGCGACCCAAGAGACCCAGTACTTC. Its protein is CASRVATQETQYF.

The V gene is TRBV9, the J gene TRBJ2-5, with D unresolved. V was trimmed by 0 bases and J by 1 base, leaving 10 bases between them. CDR1 SGDLS and CDR2 YYNGEE come from the germline V gene. The CDR3 runs 15 residues. CDR3 nucleotide sequence: TGTGCCAGCAGCGTAGCCCCCAAGGGCCAAGAGACCCAGTACTTC. Translated, it gives CASSVAPKGQETQYF.